This T cell receptor (beta chain) was documented in a study of blood T cells in healthy people across ages. Next came a second PCR, run for roughly 6 to 11 cycles, which used a sample-barcoded 5' primer along with a J-beta primer mix. Using its own MiXCR run on the 5' RACE reads, TCRdb lists one record per CDR3 protein. The sample includes more than 700,000 distinct CDR3 sequences, about 53% of them seen just once. Germline CDR1 is SQVTM and CDR2 is ANQGSEA. The CDR3 runs 15 residues. Deletions cut 4 bases from V and 0 bases from J, with 15 bases between. The chain recombines TRBV29-1 with TRBJ1-1; maybe TRBD1 (5 bases). The source is an elderly man in good health. Source material: blood. The CDR3 DNA sequence: TGCAGCGTTGTACAGGAGGGACGCTTGAACACTGAAGCTTTCTTT. Translating it yields CSVVQEGRLNTEAFF.